Listed here are 17 T cell receptor beta chains from one sample, sequenced in a study of T cell clonality in common variable immunodeficiency. The repertoire was sequenced with immunoSEQ multiplex PCR; TCRdb's copy has only in-frame clones and lacks some. The sample yields 45,000 to 70,000 clones, without any singletons. Sequencing used peripheral blood mononuclear cells. These receptors came from a person aged 18 to 75 in good health.

This clone was seen repeatedly, ten times or more. The read ends 3 residues early relative to the CDR3; the germline J gene fills the gap. The J gene is TRBJ1-1, the V gene TRBV20-1; tentative D call: TRBD1 (5 bases). Per germline, CDR1 DFQATT and CDR2 SNEGSKA (reference sequence). Between the trimmed V and J ends, which lost 3 bases and 0 bases, there was a span of 8 bases. CDR3 length: 13 amino acids. The CDR3 bases that were read are TGCAGTGCTAGGGGGCCCATGAACACTGAA. It translates to CSARGPMNTE. The whole CDR3 reads CSARGPMNTEAFF.

Many counts were recorded for this clone. The sequence runs out 3 residues before the end of the CDR3; the remainder is reconstructed from the germline J gene. The V gene is TRBV5-1, the J gene TRBJ2-2; the D is unclear. V lost 1 base and J 1 base, leaving 8 bases between the germline ends. Germline V CDR1 and CDR2: SGHRS, YFSETQ. This CDR3 is built from 15 residues. Incomplete CDR3 DNA: TGCGCCAGCAGCTTGACATACGAGAACACCGGGGAG. Encoded protein: CASSLTYENTGE. The whole CDR3 sequence reads CASSLTYENTGELFF. Based on the CDR3 plus reference TRBV5-1 and TRBJ2-2, the full variable domain is KAGVTQTPRYLIKTRGQQVTLSCSPISGHRSVSWYQQTPGQGLQFLFEYFSETQRNKGNFPGRFSGRQFSNSRSEMNVSTLELGDSALYLCASSLTYENTGELFFGEGSRLTVL.

This clone was seen repeatedly, ten times or more. At one of its ends the junction is not consistent with the germline gene, which may arise from a read error. The CDR3 end is not reached by the read, which stops 3 residues before it; the germline J gene fills it in. V and J are TRBV5-5 and TRBJ1-4; 7 bases are a match to TRBD1. CDR1 SGHKS and CDR2 YYEKEE come from the germline V gene (reference sequence). CDR3 length equals 14 residues. The CDR3 loop reads CASRLDRRNEKLFF. Incomplete CDR3 DNA: TGTGCCAGCAGGTTGGACAGGAGGAATGAAAAA.

Many counts were recorded for this clone. The CDR3 end falls 3 residues outside the read, so it is completed with the germline J gene. The chain carries TRBV30 and TRBJ2-7; the D gene is possibly TRBD2 (5 bases). Trimming shortened V by 1 base and J by 1 base, and 8 bases separated the two germline ends. CDR1 is GTSNPN, CDR2 SVGIG, per germline (reference sequence). There are 13 residues in the CDR3. CDR3 amino acids: CAWSGRGSYEQYF. The CDR3 bases that were read are TGTGCCTGGAGTGGCCGGGGTTCCTACGAG. The whole variable domain, filled in from reference TRBV30 and TRBJ2-7, reads SQTIHQWPATLVQPVGSPLSLECTVEGTSNPNLYWYRQAAGRGLQLLFYSVGIGQISSEVPQNLSASRPQDRQFILSSKKLLLSDSGFYLCAWSGRGSYEQYFGPGTRLTVT.

This clone came up a few times. Read data end 3 residues before the CDR3 end; the end is taken from the germline J gene. This sequence joins TRBV5-1 and TRBJ2-7, with 10 bases fitting TRBD1. The CDR3 sequence is 15 residues long. The trim removed 4 bases at V and 2 bases at J, leaving 6 bases unmatched. CDR1 and CDR2 (germline): SGHRS, YFSETQ. Partial CDR3 DNA: TGCGCCAGCAGCAGGGACAGGGGAGGGACCTACGAG. Translated, it gives CASSRDRGGTYE. The complete CDR3 sequence is CASSRDRGGTYEQYF.

This clone was observed a few times. The read terminates 3 residues ahead of where the CDR3 ends, so the germline J gene completes it. The chain combines TRBV19 with TRBJ1-2; D unresolved. The CDR3 is 14 amino acids. V dropped 1 base and J dropped 4 bases, with 10 bases sitting between them. Germline CDR1 and CDR2: LNHDA and SQIVND (reference sequence). The DNA read from the CDR3 is TGTGCCAGTAGTATAGGGCAGGAGCCCTATGGC. Encoded protein: CASSIGQEPYG. The whole CDR3 is CASSIGQEPYGYTF.

This clone was seen many times. The CDR3 is cut off 3 residues early in the read; its end comes from the germline J gene. V gene TRBV7-2 combines with J gene TRBJ2-7; 8 positions agree with TRBD2. V dropped 5 bases and J dropped 2; count of bases not matched to a gene: 5. Germline V gene data show CDR1 as SGHTA and CDR2 as FQGNSA. The CDR3 totals 14 residues. Incomplete CDR3 DNA: TGTGCCAGCAGCCCGGGGGGGACCCCCTACGAG. Translation gives CASSPGGTPYE. The full CDR3 sequence reads CASSPGGTPYEQYF.

Comment on this clone: The read ends 3 residues early relative to the CDR3; the germline J gene fills the gap. V is TRBV11-2 and J is TRBJ2-7; no clear D. In germline, CDR1 is SGHAT, CDR2 FQNNGV. Deletions cut 1 base from V and 2 bases from J, with 12 bases between. The CDR3 sequence is 15 residues long. The CDR3 spells CASSLGPSITYEQYF. The sequenced part of the CDR3 DNA is TGTGCCAGCAGCTTAGGTCCATCTATAACCTACGAG. Drawing the rest from reference TRBV11-2 and TRBJ2-7, the complete variable domain is EAGVAQSPRYKIIEKRQSVAFWCNPISGHATLYWYQQILGQGPKLLIQFQNNGVVDDSQLPKDRFSAERLKGVDSTLKIQPAKLEDSAVYLCASSLGPSITYEQYFGPGTRLTVT.

This clone was observed at least ten times. The DNA ends 3 residues before the CDR3 does, and the rest of the CDR3 is filled in from the germline J gene. The genes are TRBV5-1 and TRBJ2-2, with 11 bases aligning to TRBD1. The germline V gene has CDR1 SGHRS and CDR2 YFSETQ. V was clipped by 4 bases and J by 4 bases; unmatched bases: 6. The length of the CDR3 is 16 residues. This CDR3 is CASSGSGTGGTGELFF. CDR3 DNA (partial): TGCGCCAGCAGCGGATCCGGGACAGGGGGCACCGGGGAG.

This clone was found many times. Read sequence stops 3 residues before the CDR3 end, and the germline J gene provides the missing end. This sequence joins TRBV5-4 and TRBJ2-7; 7 positions match TRBD1. The CDR3 extends over 14 amino acids. Trimming at V came to 0 bases and at J to 1 base, leaving 1 base not matched to a gene. Germline V CDR1 and CDR2: SGHNT, YYREEE (reference sequence). Incomplete CDR3 DNA: TGTGCCAGCAGCTTGGACAGGGGATCCTACGAG. It codes for CASSLDRGSYE. The entire CDR3 is CASSLDRGSYEQYF.

Many counts were recorded for this clone. Read data end 3 residues before the CDR3 end; the end is taken from the germline J gene. The chain has TRBV20-1 and TRBJ2-7; no reliable D call. Germline lookup yields CDR1 DFQATT and CDR2 SNEGSKA (reference sequence). This CDR3 is 13 amino acids long. V was shortened by 3 bases and J by 3 bases, with 12 bases between the two germline ends. CDR3 protein: CSARERRVYEQYF. CDR3 DNA (partial): TGCAGTGCTAGGGAGAGACGGGTCTACGAG.

This clone appeared many times. With the read ending 3 residues before the CDR3 end, the germline J gene is used to fill in that end. V is TRBV19 and J is TRBJ2-4; D unclear. The ends were cut back, 3 bases at V and 7 bases at J, with 22 bases in the middle. Germline lookup yields CDR1 LNHDA and CDR2 SQIVND (reference sequence). CDR3 length equals 17 residues. The sequenced CDR3 bases are TGTGCCAGTAGTATCTTCGATTCCGGTCCCTCTCGGAACATT. Translating gives CASSIFDSGPSRNI. The entire CDR3 is CASSIFDSGPSRNIQYF.

This clone was detected ten times or more. The read falls 3 residues short of the CDR3 end, and the missing part is taken from the germline J gene. The J gene is TRBJ2-1, the V gene TRBV19, with D possibly matching TRBD2 (6 bases). CDR1 and CDR2 (germline): LNHDA, SQIVND (reference sequence). This CDR3 region has 15 residues. The germline V and J ends were trimmed by 3 bases and 7 bases, with 16 bases remaining between them. The sequenced part of the CDR3 DNA is TGTGCCAGTAGTATTATGGCGGGACTGGGGAATGAG. Protein sequence: CASSIMAGLGNE. The entire CDR3 sequence reads CASSIMAGLGNEQFF.

In regard to this clone: Sequencing ends 3 residues short of the CDR3 end; the germline J gene provides the rest. The V gene is TRBV5-6, the J gene TRBJ1-2; the D gene is possibly TRBD1 (5 bases). V lost 7 bases to trimming and J lost 4 bases, with 20 bases between them. CDR1 is SGHDT and CDR2 is YYEEEE in the germline V gene. The CDR3 length is 15 residues. The CDR3 reads CASGTKGPLGYGYTF. The sequenced part of the CDR3 DNA is TGTGCCAGCGGAACAAAGGGGCCTCTGGGCTATGGC.

This clone was observed many times. The sequence runs out 3 residues before the end of the CDR3; the remainder is reconstructed from the germline J gene. This chain connects TRBV6-1 to TRBJ1-2; 7 positions agree with TRBD1. Trimming removed 2 bases from V and 4 bases from J; junction bases left unmatched: 13. Germline lookup yields CDR1 MNHNS and CDR2 SASEGT. The CDR3 covers 17 residues. This chain's CDR3 is CASSERRGGGGGYGYTF. The sequenced part of the CDR3 DNA is TGTGCCAGCAGTGAAAGGAGGGGAGGGGGCGGCGGCTATGGC.

This clone appeared many times. The read ends 3 residues shy of where the CDR3 ends; the end is completed using the germline J gene. Other DNA variants within this sample encode the same CDR3. The J gene is TRBJ1-1, the V gene TRBV29-1; TRBD1 matches at 7 bases. The germline V gene encodes CDR1 SQVTM and CDR2 ANQGSEA. The CDR3 sequence is 13 residues long. The V gene end was trimmed by 6 bases and the J gene end by 1 base; junction bases not matched to a gene: 5. CDR3 bases read: TGCAGCGTCAGACAGGGACCGAACACTGAA. Translated, it gives CSVRQGPNTE. In full, the CDR3 is CSVRQGPNTEAFF.

Ten or more counts support this clone. Read coverage stops 3 residues before the CDR3 terminus; the germline J gene supplies the remainder. The rearrangement links TRBV29-1 to TRBJ2-5; 7 nucleotides agree with TRBD2. The CDR3 totals 13 residues. Germline V gene data show CDR1 as SQVTM and CDR2 as ANQGSEA. V lost 7 bases to trimming and J lost 5 bases; unmatched junction nucleotides: 10. CDR3 protein: CSARGGSGETQYF. The CDR3 DNA, read in part, is TGCAGCGCTCGGGGCGGGAGCGGGGAGACC.